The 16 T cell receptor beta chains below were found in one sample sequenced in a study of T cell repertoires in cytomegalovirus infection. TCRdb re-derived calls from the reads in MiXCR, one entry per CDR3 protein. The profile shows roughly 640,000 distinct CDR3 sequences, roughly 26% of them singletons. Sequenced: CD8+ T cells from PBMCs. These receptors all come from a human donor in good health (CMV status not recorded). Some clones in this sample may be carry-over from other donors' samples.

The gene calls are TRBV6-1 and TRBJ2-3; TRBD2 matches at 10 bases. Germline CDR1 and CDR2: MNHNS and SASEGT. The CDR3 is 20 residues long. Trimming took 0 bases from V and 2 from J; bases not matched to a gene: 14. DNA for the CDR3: TGTGCCAGCAGTGAAGCGCTACTAGCGGGGCGTCTGGGCCCCACAGATACGCAGTATTTT. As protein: CASSEALLAGRLGPTDTQYF.

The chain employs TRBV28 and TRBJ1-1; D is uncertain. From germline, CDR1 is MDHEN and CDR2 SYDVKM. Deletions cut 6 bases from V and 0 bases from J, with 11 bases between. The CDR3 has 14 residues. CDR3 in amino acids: CASSAEEMNTEAFF. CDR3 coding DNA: TGTGCCAGCAGCGCGGAGGAGATGAACACTGAAGCTTTCTTT.

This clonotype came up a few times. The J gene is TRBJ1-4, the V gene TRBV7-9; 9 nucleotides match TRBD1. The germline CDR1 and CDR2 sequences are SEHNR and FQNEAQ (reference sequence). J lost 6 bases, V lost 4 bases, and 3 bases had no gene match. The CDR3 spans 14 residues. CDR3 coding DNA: TGTGCCAGCAGCTCCCGGGACAGGGATGAAAAACTGTTTTTT. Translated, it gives CASSSRDRDEKLFF.

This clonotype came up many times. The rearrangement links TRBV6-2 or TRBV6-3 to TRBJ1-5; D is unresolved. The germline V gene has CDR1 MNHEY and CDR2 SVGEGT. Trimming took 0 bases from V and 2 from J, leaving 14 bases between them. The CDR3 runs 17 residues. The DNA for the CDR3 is TGTGCCAGCAGTTACTCGACACCCTTGCTGGGCAATCAGCCCCAGCATTTT. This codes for CASSYSTPLLGNQPQHF.

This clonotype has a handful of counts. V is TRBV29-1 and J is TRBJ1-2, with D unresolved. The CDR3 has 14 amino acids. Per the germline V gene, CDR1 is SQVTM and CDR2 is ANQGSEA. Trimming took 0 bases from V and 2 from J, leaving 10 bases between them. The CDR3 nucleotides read TGCAGCGTTGAAGATCGGTCGGTAAACTATGGCTACACCTTC. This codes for CSVEDRSVNYGYTF.

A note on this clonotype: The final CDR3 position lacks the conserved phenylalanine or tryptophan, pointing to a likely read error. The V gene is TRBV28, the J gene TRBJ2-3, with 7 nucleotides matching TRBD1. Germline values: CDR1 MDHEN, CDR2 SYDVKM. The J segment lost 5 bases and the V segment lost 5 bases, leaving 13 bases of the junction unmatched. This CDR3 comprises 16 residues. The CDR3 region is CASSGHRGPPEDTQYS. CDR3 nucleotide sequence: TGTGCCAGCAGTGGGCACAGGGGACCCCCAGAAGATACGCAGTATTCT.

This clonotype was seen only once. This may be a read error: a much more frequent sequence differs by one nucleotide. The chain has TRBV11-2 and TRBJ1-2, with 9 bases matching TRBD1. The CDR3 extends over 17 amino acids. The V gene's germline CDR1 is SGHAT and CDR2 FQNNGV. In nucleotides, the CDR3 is TGTGCCAGCAGCTTAGCCCCAACGACAGGGGGTGCCTATGGCTGCACCTTC. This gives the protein CASSLAPTTGGAYGCTF.

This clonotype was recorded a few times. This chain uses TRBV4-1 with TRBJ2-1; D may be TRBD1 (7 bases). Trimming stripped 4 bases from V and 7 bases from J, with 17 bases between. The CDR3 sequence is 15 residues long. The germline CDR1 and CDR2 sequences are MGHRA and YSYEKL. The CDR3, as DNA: TGCGCCAGCAGCCCGAAGGAGGGGGCTAGGAATGAGCAGTTCTTC. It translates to CASSPKEGARNEQFF.

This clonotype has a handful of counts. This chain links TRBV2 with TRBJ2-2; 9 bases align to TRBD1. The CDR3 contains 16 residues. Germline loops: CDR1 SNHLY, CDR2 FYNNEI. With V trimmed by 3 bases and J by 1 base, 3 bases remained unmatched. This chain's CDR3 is CASSDETGGNTGELFF. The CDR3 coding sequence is TGTGCCAGCAGTGATGAGACAGGGGGGAACACCGGGGAGCTGTTTTTT.

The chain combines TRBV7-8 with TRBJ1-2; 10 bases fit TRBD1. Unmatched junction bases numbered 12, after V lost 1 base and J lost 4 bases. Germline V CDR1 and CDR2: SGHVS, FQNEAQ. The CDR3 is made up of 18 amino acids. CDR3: CASSLGRFRDRGGYGYTF. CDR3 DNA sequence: TGTGCCAGCAGCTTAGGCCGATTTCGGGACAGGGGCGGCTATGGCTACACCTTC.

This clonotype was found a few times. DNA for the CDR3: TGTGCCAGCAGTTCCCCTAACCGGGAGGGCAATGAGCAGTTCTTC. It specifies CASSSPNREGNEQFF. This chain connects TRBV28 to TRBJ2-1; the match to TRBD2 covers 8 bases. The length of the CDR3 is 15 residues. V was clipped by 4 bases and J by 6 bases; unmatched bases: 8. From germline, CDR1 is MDHEN and CDR2 SYDVKM.

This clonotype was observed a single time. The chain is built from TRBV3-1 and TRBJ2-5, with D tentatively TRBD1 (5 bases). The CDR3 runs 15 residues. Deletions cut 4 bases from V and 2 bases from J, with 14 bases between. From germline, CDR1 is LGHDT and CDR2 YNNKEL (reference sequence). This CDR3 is CASSPTGWWQETQYF. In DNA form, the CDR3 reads TGTGCCAGCAGCCCCACAGGATGGTGGCAAGAGACCCAGTACTTC.

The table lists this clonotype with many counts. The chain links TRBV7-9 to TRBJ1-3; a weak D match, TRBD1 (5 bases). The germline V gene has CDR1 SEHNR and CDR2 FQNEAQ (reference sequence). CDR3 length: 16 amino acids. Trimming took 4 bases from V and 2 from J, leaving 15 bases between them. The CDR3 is CASSSTRERAGNTIYF. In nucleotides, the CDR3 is TGTGCCAGCAGCTCCACCAGGGAAAGGGCTGGAAACACCATATATTTT. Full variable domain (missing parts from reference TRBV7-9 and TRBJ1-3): DTGVSQNPRHKITKRGQNVTFRCDPISEHNRLYWYRQTLGQGPEFLTYFQNEAQLEKSRLLSDRFSAERPKGSFSTLEIQRTEQGDSAMYLCASSSTRERAGNTIYFGEGSWLTVV.

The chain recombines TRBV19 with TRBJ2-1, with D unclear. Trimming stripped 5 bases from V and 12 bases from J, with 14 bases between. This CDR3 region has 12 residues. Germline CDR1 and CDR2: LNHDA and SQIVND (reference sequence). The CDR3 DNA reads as TGTGCCAGTAGTCCCGGGCCTCCCGGGCAGTTCTTC. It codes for CASSPGPPGQFF. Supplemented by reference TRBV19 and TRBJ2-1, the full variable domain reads DGGITQSPKYLFRKEGQNVTLSCEQNLNHDAMYWYRQDPGQGLRLIYYSQIVNDFQKGDIAEGYSVSREKKESFPLTVTSAQKNPTAFYLCASSPGPPGQFFGPGTRLTVL.

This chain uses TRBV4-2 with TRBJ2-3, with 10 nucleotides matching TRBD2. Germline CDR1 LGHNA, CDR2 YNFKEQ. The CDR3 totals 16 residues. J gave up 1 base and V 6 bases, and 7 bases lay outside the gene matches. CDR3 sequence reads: CASSRALAGGTDTQYF. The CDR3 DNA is TGTGCCAGCAGTCGAGCTCTAGCGGGGGGCACAGATACGCAGTATTTT.

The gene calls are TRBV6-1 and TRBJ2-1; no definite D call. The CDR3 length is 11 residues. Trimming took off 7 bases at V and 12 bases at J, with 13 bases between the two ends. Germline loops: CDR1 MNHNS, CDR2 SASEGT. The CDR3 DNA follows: TGTGCCAGCATTGGCAGTGGCCGGCAGTTCTTC. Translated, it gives CASIGSGRQFF.